This TCR beta chain derives from a study of response to subunit inactivated influenza vaccine. There are many counts of this clonotype. The antigen is not known. TCRdb re-derived calls from the RT-PCR reads in MiXCR, one entry per CDR3 protein. Here the sample spans about 310,000 distinct CDR3 sequences, approximately 23% being singletons. Germline loops: CDR1 MNHEY, CDR2 SMNVEV (reference sequence). The CDR3 spans 13 residues. Trimming took off 4 bases at V and 5 bases at J, with 11 bases between the two ends. Study conclusions and caveats: Few new T cells, the authors suggested, are recruited by each seasonal influenza vaccination.

The rearrangement uses TRBV27 and TRBJ1-1; D is ambiguous. The starting material was PBMCs from blood, obtained about 20 months after vaccination. The receptor's source is a man in his fifties or sixties who received an inactivated influenza vaccine. CDR3 sequence (DNA): TGTGCCAGCAGTTCCGGACGGAAAACTGAAGCTTTCTTT. It specifies CASSSGRKTEAFF.